This TCR beta chain appears in the sequencing data of a study of T-cell memory formation after mild COVID-19. Study context: Clusters of TCRs were largely donor specific.

V was cut by 7 bases and J by 6 bases, with 14 bases left in between. Germline lookup yields CDR1 ENHRY and CDR2 SYGVKD. This CDR3 has 13 residues. TCRdb used MiXCR to reprocess the 5' RACE reads, holding one entry per CDR3 protein. Of approximately 200,000 distinct CDR3 sequences in the sample, 16% were seen once. This clonotype appeared a few times. The receptor comes from an adult woman who had mild COVID-19 (a few samples of this study predate the infection). Cell type and time point are not known. The chain couples TRBV10-3 to TRBJ2-3; D uncertain. Sequencing was performed on PBMCs or a T cell subset sorted from them (not recorded which). CDR3 sequence (DNA): TGTGCCATCACCCCCCACGCGAGGGATACGCAGTATTTT. It specifies CAITPHARDTQYF.